This T cell receptor (beta chain) came from a study of cytomegalovirus exposure and HLA in healthy donors. Remarks on this clone: Its antigen is as yet unknown.

The study, taken as a whole, reports: The productive fraction for most TCR beta V segments was about 87% or about 30% in an earlier analysis. In a later analysis, HLA-associated TCR beta chains were more clonally expanded than equally common others. Overall, roughly 160 TCR beta chains were annotated as cytomegalovirus-associated. Generally TCR sequences proved uncommon, though certain public TCRs appeared in numerous donors.

Use of 60 Vbeta and 13 Jbeta primers characterized the PCR. This table comes from immunoSEQ multiplex PCR, and its TCRdb copy is limited to in-frame clones, with some not included. The profile covers about 110,000 clones, with roughly four fifths appearing a single time and under 1.5% taken by the ten largest. Germline V gene data show CDR1 as SGHKS and CDR2 as YYEKEE (reference sequence). The CDR3 runs to 17 residues. Trimming shortened V by 5 bases and J by 4 bases, and 24 bases separated the two germline ends. V usage is TRBV5-5 and J usage is TRBJ1-1; D is possibly TRBD1 (5 bases). This receptor was identified in a man aged 35-49 years in good health and CMV-seronegative. Material for sequencing was PBMCs. CDR3 residues: CASSRRDSSEGVTEAFF. DNA for the CDR3: TGTGCCAGCAGTCGGCGGGACTCCTCTGAAGGCGTCACTGAAGCTTTCTTT.